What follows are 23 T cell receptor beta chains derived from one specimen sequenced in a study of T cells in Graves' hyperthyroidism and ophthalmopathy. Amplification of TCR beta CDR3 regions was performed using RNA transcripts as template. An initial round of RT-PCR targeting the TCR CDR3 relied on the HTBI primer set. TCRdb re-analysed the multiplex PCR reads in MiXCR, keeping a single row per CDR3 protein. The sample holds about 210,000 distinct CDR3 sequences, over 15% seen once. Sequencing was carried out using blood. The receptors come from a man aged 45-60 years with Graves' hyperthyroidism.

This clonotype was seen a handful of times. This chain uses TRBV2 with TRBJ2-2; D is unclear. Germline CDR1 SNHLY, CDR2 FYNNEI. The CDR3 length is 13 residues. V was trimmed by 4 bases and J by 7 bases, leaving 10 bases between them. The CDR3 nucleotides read TGTGCCAGCAGTGGCGTCGCCGGCGGGGAGCTGTTTTTT. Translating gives CASSGVAGGELFF.

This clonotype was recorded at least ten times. The CDR3 bases are TGTGCCACGAGACAGGGGCCCTCCTACGAGCAGTACTTC. Translated, it gives CATRQGPSYEQYF. The genes are TRBV2 and TRBJ2-7; 8 positions agree with TRBD1. Germline assignment: CDR1 SNHLY and CDR2 FYNNEI. J gave up 0 bases and V 10 bases, and 5 bases lay outside the gene matches. The CDR3 consists of 13 residues.

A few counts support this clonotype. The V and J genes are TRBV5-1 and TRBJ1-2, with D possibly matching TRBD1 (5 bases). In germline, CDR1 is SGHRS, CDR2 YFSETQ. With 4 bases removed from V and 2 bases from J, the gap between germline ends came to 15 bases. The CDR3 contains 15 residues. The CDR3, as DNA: TGCGCCAGCAGCGAAGCCGGGACGGAGAACTATGGCTACACCTTC. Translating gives CASSEAGTENYGYTF.

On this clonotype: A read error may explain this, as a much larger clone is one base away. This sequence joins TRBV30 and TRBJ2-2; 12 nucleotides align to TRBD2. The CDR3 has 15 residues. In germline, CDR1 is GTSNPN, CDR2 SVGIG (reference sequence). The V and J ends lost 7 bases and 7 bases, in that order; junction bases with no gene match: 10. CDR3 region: CALPSSGRAVGELFF. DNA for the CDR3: TGTGCCTTACCCTCTAGCGGGAGGGCTGTCGGGGAGCTGTTTTTT.

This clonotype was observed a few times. Here the CDR3 reads CASSQDPLNEKLFF. The CDR3 nucleotides read TGCGCCAGCAGCCAAGATCCCCTTAATGAAAAACTGTTTTTT. The chain is built from TRBV4-1 and TRBJ1-4, with no clear D. This CDR3 has 14 amino acids. Germline V CDR1 and CDR2: MGHRA, YSYEKL. The ends were cut back, 0 bases at V and 4 bases at J, with 6 bases in the middle.

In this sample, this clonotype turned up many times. CDR3 nucleotides: TGTGCCTGGAGTGACCCTCGACAGGGGGGATTTGAAGCTTTCTTT. Translating gives CAWSDPRQGGFEAFF. The chain links TRBV30 to TRBJ1-1, with 9 nucleotides matching TRBD1. V lost 1 base to trimming and J lost 7 bases; unmatched junction nucleotides: 10. Germline CDR1 GTSNPN, CDR2 SVGIG (reference sequence). This CDR3 has 15 residues.

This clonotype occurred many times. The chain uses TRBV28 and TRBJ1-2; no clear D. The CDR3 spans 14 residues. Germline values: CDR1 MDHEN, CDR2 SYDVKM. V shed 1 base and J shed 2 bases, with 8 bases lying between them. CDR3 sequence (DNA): TGTGCCAGCAGTTTATCGGCCAGAAACTATGGCTACACCTTC. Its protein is CASSLSARNYGYTF.

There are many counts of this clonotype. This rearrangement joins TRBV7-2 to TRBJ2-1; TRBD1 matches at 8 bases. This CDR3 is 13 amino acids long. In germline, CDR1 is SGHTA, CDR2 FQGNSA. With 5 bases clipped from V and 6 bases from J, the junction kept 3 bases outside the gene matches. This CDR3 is CASSLGQANEQFF. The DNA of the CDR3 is TGTGCCAGCAGCCTGGGACAGGCCAATGAGCAGTTCTTC.

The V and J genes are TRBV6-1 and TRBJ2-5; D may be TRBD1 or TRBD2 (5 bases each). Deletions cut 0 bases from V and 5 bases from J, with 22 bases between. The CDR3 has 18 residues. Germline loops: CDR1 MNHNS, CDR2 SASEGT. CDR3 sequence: CASSEALRGGGGDETQYF. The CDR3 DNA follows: TGTGCCAGCAGTGAAGCGCTTCGAGGTGGTGGGGGTGATGAGACCCAGTACTTC.

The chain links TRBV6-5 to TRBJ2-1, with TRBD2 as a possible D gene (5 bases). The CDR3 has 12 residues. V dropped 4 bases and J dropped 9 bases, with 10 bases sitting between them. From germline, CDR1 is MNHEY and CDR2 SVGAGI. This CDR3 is CASSSTSSEQFF. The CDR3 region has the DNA TGTGCCAGCAGTTCCACTAGTTCTGAGCAGTTCTTC.

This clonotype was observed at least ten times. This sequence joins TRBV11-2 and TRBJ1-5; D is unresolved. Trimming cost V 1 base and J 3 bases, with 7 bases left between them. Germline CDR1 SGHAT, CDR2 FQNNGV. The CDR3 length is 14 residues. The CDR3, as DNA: TGTGCCAGCAGCTTAGGCCAGCCCAATCAGCCCCAGCATTTT. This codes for CASSLGQPNQPQHF.

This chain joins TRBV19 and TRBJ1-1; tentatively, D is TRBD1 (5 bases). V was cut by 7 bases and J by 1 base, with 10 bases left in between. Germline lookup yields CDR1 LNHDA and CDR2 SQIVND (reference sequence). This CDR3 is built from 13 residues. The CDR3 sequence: CASKRDWNTEAFF. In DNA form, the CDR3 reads TGTGCCAGTAAGAGGGACTGGAACACTGAAGCTTTCTTT.

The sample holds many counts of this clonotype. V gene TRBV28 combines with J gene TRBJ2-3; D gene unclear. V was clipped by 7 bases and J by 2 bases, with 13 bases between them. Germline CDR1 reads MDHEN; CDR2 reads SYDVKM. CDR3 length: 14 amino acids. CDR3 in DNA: TGTGCCAGCACCATGGCGCTATCCACAGATACGCAGTATTTT. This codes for CASTMALSTDTQYF.

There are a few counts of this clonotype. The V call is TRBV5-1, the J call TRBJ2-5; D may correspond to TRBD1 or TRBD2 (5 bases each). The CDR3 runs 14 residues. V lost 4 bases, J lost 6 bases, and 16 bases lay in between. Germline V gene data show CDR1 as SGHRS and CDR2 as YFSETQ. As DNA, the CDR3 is TGCGCCAGCAGCCCAGACTGGCCGGGGCAGACCCAGTACTTC. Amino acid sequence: CASSPDWPGQTQYF.

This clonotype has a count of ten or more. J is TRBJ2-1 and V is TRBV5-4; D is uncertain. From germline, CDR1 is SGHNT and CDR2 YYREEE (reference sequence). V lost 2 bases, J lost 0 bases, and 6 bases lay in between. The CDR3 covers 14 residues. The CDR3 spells CASSFGVSYNEQFF. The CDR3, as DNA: TGTGCCAGCAGCTTTGGAGTCTCCTACAATGAGCAGTTCTTC.

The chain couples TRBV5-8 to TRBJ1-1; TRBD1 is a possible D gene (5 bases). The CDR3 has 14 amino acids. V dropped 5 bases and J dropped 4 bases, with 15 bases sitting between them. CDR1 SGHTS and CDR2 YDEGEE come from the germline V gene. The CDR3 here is CASSQYSGTTEAFF. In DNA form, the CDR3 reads TGTGCCAGCAGTCAATATTCCGGGACCACTGAAGCTTTCTTT.

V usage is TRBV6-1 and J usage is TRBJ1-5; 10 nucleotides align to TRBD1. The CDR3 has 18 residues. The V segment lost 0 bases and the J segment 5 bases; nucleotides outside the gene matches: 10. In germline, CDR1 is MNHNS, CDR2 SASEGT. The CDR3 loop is CASSEAPRTGGGYQPQHF. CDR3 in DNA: TGTGCCAGCAGTGAAGCCCCCCGGACAGGGGGGGGATATCAGCCCCAGCATTTT.

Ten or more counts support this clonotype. The CDR3 coding sequence is TGCGCCAGCAGCTTGCAGGGACTAGCCTATGAGCAGTTCTTC. Protein sequence: CASSLQGLAYEQFF. The chain is built from TRBV5-1 and TRBJ2-1; TRBD2 aligns across 9 bases. Germline V lookup: CDR1 SGHRS, CDR2 YFSETQ. This CDR3 is 14 amino acids long. V was pared by 1 base and J by 8 bases, with 4 bases of the junction left unmatched.

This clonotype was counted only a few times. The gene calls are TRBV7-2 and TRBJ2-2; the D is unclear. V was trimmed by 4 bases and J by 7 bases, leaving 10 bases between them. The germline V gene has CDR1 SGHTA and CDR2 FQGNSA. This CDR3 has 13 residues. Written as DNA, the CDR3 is TGTGCCAGCAGCTCGAGATCAGGCGGGGAGCTGTTTTTT. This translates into CASSSRSGGELFF.

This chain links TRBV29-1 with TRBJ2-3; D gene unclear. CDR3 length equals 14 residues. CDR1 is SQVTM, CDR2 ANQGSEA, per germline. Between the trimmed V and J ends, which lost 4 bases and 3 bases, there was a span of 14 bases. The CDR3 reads CSVARTGGTDTQYF. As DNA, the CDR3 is TGCAGCGTTGCCAGGACGGGCGGTACAGATACGCAGTATTTT.

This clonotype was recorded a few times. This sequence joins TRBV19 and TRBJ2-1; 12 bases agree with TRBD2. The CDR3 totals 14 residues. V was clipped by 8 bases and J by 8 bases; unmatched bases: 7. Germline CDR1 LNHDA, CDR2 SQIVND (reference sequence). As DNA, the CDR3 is TGTGCCAGTCAGACTAGCGGGAGAGGATATGAGCAGTTCTTC. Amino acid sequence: CASQTSGRGYEQFF.

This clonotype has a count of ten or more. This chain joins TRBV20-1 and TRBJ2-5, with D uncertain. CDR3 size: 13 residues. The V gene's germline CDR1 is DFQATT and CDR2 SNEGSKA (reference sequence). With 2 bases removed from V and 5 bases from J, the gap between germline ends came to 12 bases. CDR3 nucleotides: TGCAGTGCTAGATGGCAGGCCGGGGAGACCCAGTACTTC. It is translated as CSARWQAGETQYF.

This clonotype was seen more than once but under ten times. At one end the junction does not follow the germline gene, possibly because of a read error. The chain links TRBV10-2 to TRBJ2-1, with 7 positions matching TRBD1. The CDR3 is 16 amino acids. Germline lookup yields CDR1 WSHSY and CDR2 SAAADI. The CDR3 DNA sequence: TGCGCCAACAGTGAGCAGACAGGGTTCTCCTACAATGAGCAGTTCTTC. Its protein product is CANSEQTGFSYNEQFF.